Shown below are 2 T cell receptor beta chains from a single sample sequenced in a study of control samples from healthy donors and cancer patients. Clones were sequenced by immunoSEQ multiplex PCR, and TCRdb holds only the in-frame ones, with some missing. The data show 150,000 to 200,000 clones, around 90% seen once. What was sequenced was blood. The receptor set was obtained from a woman aged 45-65 years in good health.

The chain is built from TRBV7-3 and TRBJ1-6; D unresolved. Trimming shortened V by 1 base and J by 0 bases, and 4 bases separated the two germline ends. The germline CDR1 and CDR2 sequences are SGHTA and FQGTGA. The CDR3 length is 15 residues. CDR3 in amino acids: CASSLSSSYNSPLHF. CDR3 sequence (DNA): TGTGCCAGCAGCTTAAGCAGCTCCTATAATTCACCCCTCCACTTT.

This sequence joins TRBV9 and TRBJ1-1; 8 bases align to TRBD1. This CDR3 is 16 amino acids long. Germline CDR1 is SGDLS and CDR2 is YYNGEE. V was pared by 0 bases and J by 2 bases, with 6 bases of the junction left unmatched. The CDR3 loop is CASSVVAGGFNTEAFF. DNA of the CDR3: TGTGCCAGCAGCGTAGTGGCAGGGGGCTTCAACACTGAAGCTTTCTTT.